What follows are 8 T cell receptor beta chains derived from one specimen sequenced in a study of identical twins. TCRdb recomputed calls from the 5' RACE reads with MiXCR, one row per CDR3 protein. The sample carries under 900,000 distinct CDR3 sequences, roughly an eighth recorded once. The same data also went into a second study, on yellow fever vaccine responses in identical twins.

The source material was PBMCs. These receptors all come from a woman aged 18-30 years in good health.

V usage is TRBV7-3 and J usage is TRBJ2-1; possibly TRBD2 for D (5 bases). This CDR3 spans 13 amino acids. Trimming took 4 bases from V and 8 from J, leaving 12 bases between them. Germline assignment: CDR1 SGHTA and CDR2 FQGTGA. The CDR3 DNA follows: TGTGCCAGCAGCTACTCTAGCTTCGATGAGCAGTTCTTC. Protein sequence: CASSYSSFDEQFF.

This sequence joins TRBV20-1 and TRBJ2-5, with D perhaps given as TRBD1 or TRBD2 (6 bases each). Germline lookup yields CDR1 DFQATT and CDR2 SNEGSKA (reference sequence). The CDR3 has 14 amino acids. The V end lost 0 bases, the J end lost 4 bases, and 12 bases lay between the germline ends. CDR3 region: CSARDIGGLETQYF. Written as DNA, the CDR3 is TGCAGTGCTAGAGATATAGGGGGGTTAGAGACCCAGTACTTC.

This sequence joins TRBV12-5 and TRBJ2-1; D is possibly TRBD2 (6 bases). The V gene's germline CDR1 is LGHNT and CDR2 FRNRAP. The CDR3 length is 20 residues. Trimming cost V 0 bases and J 4 bases, with 25 bases left between them. The chain's CDR3 is CASGLVLRGLTISGYNEQFF. In DNA form, the CDR3 reads TGTGCTAGTGGTTTGGTACTCCGTGGCCTTACGATTAGCGGATACAATGAGCAGTTCTTC.

Many counts were recorded for this clonotype. The rearrangement joins TRBV6-2 or TRBV6-3 to TRBJ2-7, with a weak D call TRBD2 (6 bases). V was cut by 6 bases and J by 4 bases, with 13 bases left in between. CDR1 MNHEY and CDR2 SVGEGT come from the germline V gene. The CDR3 consists of 13 residues. The CDR3 region has the DNA TGTGCCAGCAGCCCTTCAGGGAGGTACGAGCAGTACGTC. This translates into CASSPSGRYEQYV.

J is TRBJ1-2 and V is TRBV5-1, with D possibly being TRBD1 (6 bases). Trimming took 4 bases from V and 5 from J, leaving 12 bases between them. The CDR3 length is 13 residues. CDR1 and CDR2 (germline): SGHRS, YFSETQ. CDR3 DNA sequence: TGCGCCAGCAGCGGCAGGGGCGGATATGGCTACACCTTC. This translates into CASSGRGGYGYTF.

In this sample, this clonotype turned up many times. The genes are TRBV5-1 and TRBJ1-2; 8 bases line up with TRBD1. The CDR3 is 13 amino acids. The germline gives CDR1 SGHRS, CDR2 YFSETQ. Germline trimming cut 3 bases from V and 2 bases from J; bases unmatched to any gene: 0. CDR3 sequence: CASSWTGNYGYTF. The CDR3 DNA reads as TGCGCCAGCAGCTGGACAGGGAACTATGGCTACACCTTC.

This clonotype has more than one count but fewer than ten. The V and J genes are TRBV28 and TRBJ2-5, with 7 bases that match TRBD1. V lost 5 bases and J lost 5; bases outside the gene matches: 14. The V gene's germline CDR1 is MDHEN and CDR2 SYDVKM. The CDR3 is 16 residues long. CDR3 sequence (DNA): TGTGCCAGCAGTGGACCCTCGGCAGGGGGTGGGGAGACCCAGTACTTC. Amino acid sequence: CASSGPSAGGGETQYF.

The chain has TRBV27 and TRBJ2-1; 8 nucleotides agree with TRBD1. The CDR3 length is 15 residues. The germline CDR1 and CDR2 sequences are MNHEY and SMNVEV (reference sequence). The V and J ends lost 6 bases and 5 bases, in that order; junction bases with no gene match: 9. CDR3 nucleotide sequence: TGTGCCAGCAGGTCCAGACAGGGGTCACACAATGAGCAGTTCTTC. It codes for CASRSRQGSHNEQFF.